The rows below give T cell receptor beta chains drawn from one sample of a study of T cells in Graves' hyperthyroidism and ophthalmopathy. TCRdb analysed the multiplex PCR reads with MiXCR anew, one entry per CDR3 protein. Among fewer than 650,000 distinct CDR3 sequences listed, roughly 45% were seen once. What was sequenced was peripheral blood or thyroid tissue (not recorded which). The receptors here all came from an adult woman with Graves' disease, either hyperthyroidism or ophthalmopathy (not recorded which). Each CDR3 is given with its conserved first and last residue. The order of the fields is D gene, J gene, V gene, clone size, CDR3 protein, CDR3 DNA. D genes are given only for firm matches. A row's size may be missing; if present it is once, few, many or a size class.

D: TRBD2
J: TRBJ2-7
V: TRBV11-2
size: many
CDR3: CASSSTSGSLGEQYF
DNA: TGTGCCAGCAGCTCCACTAGCGGGAGTTTAGGCGAGCAGTACTTC

D: NA
J: TRBJ1-1
V: TRBV9
size: NA
CDR3: CASSGKTRVFTEALF
DNA: TGTGCCAGCAGTGGCAAAACTAGGGTTTTCACTGAAGCTCTCTTT

D: NA
J: TRBJ1-1
V: TRBV3-1
size: many
CDR3: CASKSGANTEAFF
DNA: TGTGCCAGCAAGTCAGGGGCTAACACTGAAGCTTTCTTT

D: TRBD1
J: TRBJ1-6
V: TRBV7-9
size: many
CDR3: CASTGDSYNSPLHF
DNA: TGTGCCAGCACGGGGGACAGCTATAATTCACCCCTCCACTTT

D: NA
J: TRBJ2-7
V: TRBV20-1
size: many
CDR3: CSAQRVASPTKSYEQYF
DNA: TGCAGTGCCCAACGGGTGGCTAGCCCCACCAAAAGCTACGAGCAGTACTTC

D: NA
J: TRBJ2-7
V: TRBV9
size: NA
CDR3: CASSRYREDEQYF
DNA: TGTGCCAGCAGCCGATACCGTGAAGACGAGCAGTACTTC

D: NA
J: TRBJ1-5
V: TRBV10-2
size: many
CDR3: CASSDPNQPQHF
DNA: TGCGCCAGCAGTGATCCCAATCAGCCCCAGCATTTT

D: TRBD1
J: TRBJ1-5
V: TRBV7-3
size: few
CDR3: CASSQEGTGLNWPQHF
DNA: TGCGCCAGCAGCCAAGAGGGGACAGGTTTAAATTGGCCCCAGCATTTT

D: NA
J: TRBJ2-7
V: TRBV20-1
size: many
CDR3: CSARVWEAYEQYF
DNA: TGCAGTGCTAGAGTTTGGGAGGCCTACGAGCAGTACTTC

D: NA
J: TRBJ2-6
V: TRBV6-5
size: many
CDR3: CASSYLRTAYGANVLTF
DNA: TGTGCCAGCAGTTACCTCCGTACAGCCTATGGGGCCAACGTCCTGACTTTC

D: TRBD2
J: TRBJ2-7
V: TRBV29-1
size: NA
CDR3: CSESFGDYPYEQYF
DNA: TGCAGTGAGTCGTTCGGGGACTATCCCTACGAGCAGTACTTC

D: TRBD1
J: TRBJ1-1
V: TRBV29-1
size: NA
CDR3: CSGQGHINTEAFF
DNA: TGCAGCGGACAGGGGCACATAAACACTGAAGCTTTCTTT

D: NA
J: TRBJ2-7
V: TRBV7-8
size: many
CDR3: CASSLGVPGSWELYEQYF
DNA: TGTGCCAGCAGCTTGGGGGTCCCGGGGTCGTGGGAGCTCTACGAGCAGTACTTC

D: NA
J: TRBJ1-1
V: TRBV20-1
size: NA
CDR3: CSAINLNTEAFF
DNA: TGCAGTGCTATTAACCTGAACACTGAAGCTTTCTTT

D: NA
J: TRBJ2-5
V: TRBV7-9
size: NA
CDR3: CASSSMMQVQETQYF
DNA: TGTGCCAGCAGCTCAATGATGCAGGTTCAAGAGACCCAGTACTTC

D: NA
J: TRBJ2-6
V: TRBV12-3/TRBV12-4
size: NA
CDR3: CASRIQGSGANVMTF
DNA: TGTGCCAGCAGAATACAGGGTTCAGGGGCCAACGTCATGACTTTC

D: TRBD1
J: TRBJ1-1
V: TRBV20-1
size: NA
CDR3: CSARGDSTNTEAFF
DNA: TGCAGTGCTAGAGGGGACAGTACGAACACTGAAGCTTTCTTT

D: TRBD1
J: TRBJ2-6
V: TRBV4-1
size: many
CDR3: CASSIRDRGRSGANVLTF
DNA: TGCGCCAGCAGCATCCGGGACAGGGGACGCTCTGGGGCCAACGTCCTGACTTTC

D: NA
J: TRBJ2-7
V: TRBV12-3/TRBV12-4
size: few
CDR3: CATSYSPYEQYF
DNA: TGTGCCACCTCATACAGCCCCTACGAGCAGTACTTC

D: TRBD1
J: TRBJ2-6
V: TRBV19
size: once
CDR3: CASSLQGYGANVLTF
DNA: TGTGCCAGTAGTCTACAGGGGTATGGGGCCAACGTCCTGACTTTC

D: NA
J: TRBJ1-5
V: TRBV2
size: NA
CDR3: CASSPLDGSAQPQHF
DNA: TGTGCCAGCAGTCCCCTGGACGGATCCGCTCAGCCCCAGCATTTT

D: NA
J: TRBJ1-2
V: TRBV12-3/TRBV12-4
size: NA
CDR3: CASSHRQRGNGYTF
DNA: TGTGCCAGCAGCCACAGACAGCGGGGGAATGGCTACACCTTC

D: TRBD2
J: TRBJ2-7
V: TRBV20-1
size: NA
CDR3: CSARDPSGTYEQYF
DNA: TGCAGTGCTAGAGACCCGAGCGGGACCTACGAGCAGTACTTC

D: NA
J: TRBJ1-5
V: TRBV5-1
size: few
CDR3: CASSESDRQGPDQPQHF
DNA: TGCGCCAGCAGTGAGTCTGATAGGCAGGGCCCCGATCAGCCCCAGCATTTT

D: TRBD2
J: TRBJ2-5
V: TRBV25-1
size: NA
CDR3: CASSDISGRGETQYF
DNA: TGTGCCAGCAGTGATATCAGCGGGAGAGGAGAGACCCAGTACTTC

D: NA
J: TRBJ2-5
V: TRBV7-7
size: few
CDR3: CASSLGRERETQYF
DNA: TGTGCCAGCAGCTTAGGAAGGGAGCGGGAGACCCAGTACTTC

D: NA
J: TRBJ2-7
V: TRBV4-1
size: many
CDR3: CASSQAGQTTYEQYF
DNA: TGCGCCAGCAGCCAAGCCGGACAGACCACCTACGAGCAGTACTTC

D: NA
J: TRBJ2-5
V: TRBV5-4
size: many
CDR3: CASSPAGERETQYF
DNA: TGTGCCAGCAGCCCTGCAGGGGAGCGAGAGACCCAGTACTTC

D: NA
J: TRBJ1-2
V: TRBV2
size: many
CDR3: CASMGQSSYGYTF
DNA: TGTGCCAGCATGGGGCAGTCTAGCTATGGCTACACCTTC

D: TRBD2
J: TRBJ2-7
V: TRBV15
size: NA
CDR3: CATSREGVAGVSYEQYF
DNA: TGTGCCACCAGCAGAGAGGGGGTAGCGGGAGTCTCCTACGAGCAGTACTTC

D: NA
J: TRBJ1-6
V: TRBV6-2/TRBV6-3
size: few
CDR3: CASSVQGNYNSPLHF
DNA: TGTGCCAGCAGTGTACAGGGTAACTATAATTCACCCCTCCACTTT

D: TRBD1
J: TRBJ2-6
V: TRBV19
size: NA
CDR3: CASTRQGAGANVLTF
DNA: TGTGCCAGTACCAGGCAGGGGGCAGGGGCCAACGTCCTGACTTTC

D: TRBD1
J: TRBJ1-5
V: TRBV4-1
size: NA
CDR3: CASSQSRDRGQSNQPQHF
DNA: TGCGCCAGCAGCCAATCCCGGGACAGGGGACAAAGCAATCAGCCCCAGCATTTT

D: NA
J: TRBJ2-5
V: TRBV12-3/TRBV12-4
size: many
CDR3: CASRKQETQYF
DNA: TGTGCCAGCAGAAAACAAGAGACCCAGTACTTC

D: NA
J: TRBJ1-1
V: TRBV7-9
size: many
CDR3: CASSLDVFTSEAFF
DNA: TGTGCCAGCAGCTTAGATGTATTCACCTCTGAAGCTTTCTTT

D: TRBD2
J: TRBJ2-2
V: TRBV20-1
size: few
CDR3: CSARAPGIAGGELFF
DNA: TGCAGTGCTAGAGCTCCGGGGATAGCGGGAGGGGAGCTGTTTTTT

D: NA
J: TRBJ2-5
V: TRBV10-3
size: NA
CDR3: CAISGLGWDQYF
DNA: TGTGCCATCAGTGGATTAGGTTGGGACCAGTACTTC

D: TRBD1
J: TRBJ1-2
V: TRBV4-1
size: many
CDR3: CASSQDQDRGYGYTF
DNA: TGCGCCAGCAGCCAAGATCAGGACAGGGGCTATGGCTACACCTTC

D: NA
J: TRBJ2-7
V: TRBV2
size: NA
CDR3: CASSEVLASDHEQYF
DNA: TGTGCCAGCAGTGAAGTTTTGGCTAGCGACCACGAGCAGTACTTC

D: TRBD1
J: TRBJ2-5
V: TRBV10-3
size: NA
CDR3: CATSGGQPQRTQYF
DNA: TGTGCTACCTCAGGGGGACAGCCCCAGCGGACCCAGTACTTC

D: NA
J: TRBJ1-5
V: TRBV6-5
size: many
CDR3: CASSYPGLYSNQPQHF
DNA: TGTGCCAGCAGTTACCCAGGACTTTATAGCAATCAGCCCCAGCATTTT

D: NA
J: TRBJ1-5
V: TRBV7-8
size: few
CDR3: CASSLGLGDQPQHF
DNA: TGTGCCAGCAGCTTGGGTTTGGGGGATCAGCCCCAGCATTTT

D: NA
J: TRBJ1-3
V: TRBV9
size: many
CDR3: CASSVEQPKSGNTIYF
DNA: TGTGCCAGCAGCGTAGAACAGCCCAAGTCTGGAAACACCATATATTTT

D: NA
J: TRBJ2-5
V: TRBV24-1
size: NA
CDR3: CATSLRAETQYF
DNA: TGTGCAACTTCCCTCAGGGCGGAGACCCAGTACTTC